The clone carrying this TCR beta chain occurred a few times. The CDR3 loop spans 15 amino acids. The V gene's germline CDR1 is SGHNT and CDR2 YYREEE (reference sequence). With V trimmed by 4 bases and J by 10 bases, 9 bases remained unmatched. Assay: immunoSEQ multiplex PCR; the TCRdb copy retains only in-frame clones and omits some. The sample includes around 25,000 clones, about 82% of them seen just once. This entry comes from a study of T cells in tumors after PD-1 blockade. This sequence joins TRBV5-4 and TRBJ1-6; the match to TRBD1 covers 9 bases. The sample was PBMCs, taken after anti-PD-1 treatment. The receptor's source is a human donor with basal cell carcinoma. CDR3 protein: CASSAGQGVGSPLHF. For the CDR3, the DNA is TGTGCCAGCAGCGCGGGACAGGGTGTTGGATCACCCCTCCACTTT.